These T cell receptor beta chains were read from a single sample in a study of cytomegalovirus exposure and HLA in healthy donors. The method was immunoSEQ multiplex PCR; TCRdb's version includes in-frame clones alone and lacks a portion of them. The sample shows over 200,000 clones, more than 70% of them seen only once. What was sequenced was PBMCs. Receptors were obtained from a human donor in good health. Both conserved end residues are part of each CDR3. A D gene is named only where the DNA matches it firmly. The size of a clone is reported for some rows only, either as once, few or many, or as a class for expanded clones.

J | V | size | D | DNA | CDR3
TRBJ2-1 | TRBV5-6 | NA | TRBD2 | TGTGCCAGCAGCCCGACTAGCGAGAGGCGACACAATGAGCAGTTCTTC | CASSPTSERRHNEQFF
TRBJ2-1 | TRBV6-1 | few | NA | TGTGCCAGCACGGGCTACAATGAGCAGTTCTTC | CASTGYNEQFF
TRBJ2-7 | TRBV5-1 | NA | TRBD2 | TGCGCCAGCAGCTTCGGGACTAGCGGGAGTGTGAAGCAGTACTTC | CASSFGTSGSVKQYF
TRBJ2-7 | TRBV2 | NA | NA | TGTGCCAGCGTAGCCGGAGGCCGCTACGAGCAGTACTTC | CASVAGGRYEQYF
TRBJ2-1 | TRBV29-1 | NA | TRBD1 | TGCAGCGCGTCCCGGGACAGGGACTACAATGAGCAGTTCTTC | CSASRDRDYNEQFF
TRBJ2-7 | TRBV7-2 | NA | TRBD2 | TGTGCCAGCAGCCCTCTAGCGGGGGTCTACGAGCAGTACTTC | CASSPLAGVYEQYF
TRBJ2-3 | TRBV11-2 | NA | TRBD2 | TGTGCCAGCACCCCTGGGGGGACTAGATTGTCAGATACGCAGTATTTT | CASTPGGTRLSDTQYF
TRBJ2-5 | TRBV29-1 | NA | TRBD1 | TGCAGCGTTGAAGCCGTGGCAGGGACAGGGTGGACCCAGTACTTC | CSVEAVAGTGWTQYF
TRBJ1-2 | TRBV5-1 | NA | NA | TGCGCCAGCAGCGCCAGAGGGGGGGCGCTTTATTACACCTTC | CASSARGGALYYTF
TRBJ2-4 | TRBV27 | NA | TRBD2 | TGTGCCAGCAGTTTTAGCGGGGGAGACATTCAGTACTTC | CASSFSGGDIQYF
TRBJ1-5 | TRBV5-4 | NA | TRBD1 | TGTGCCAGCAGCTCTCTGGACAGGCCCGACTATAGCAATCAGCCCCAGCATTTT | CASSSLDRPDYSNQPQHF
TRBJ2-1 | TRBV7-3 | NA | TRBD2 | TGTGCCAGCAGCTTAGCTCCCGGGACTAGCGGGAACAATGAGCAGTTCTTC | CASSLAPGTSGNNEQFF
TRBJ2-3 | TRBV4-1 | few | TRBD2 | TGCGCCAGCAACCTAGCGGGATATACAGATACGCAGTATTTT | CASNLAGYTDTQYF
TRBJ2-7 | TRBV4-1 | NA | TRBD2 | TGCGCCAGCAGCCAATTCGGGGGGTACGAGCAGTACTTC | CASSQFGGYEQYF
TRBJ2-7 | TRBV28 | NA | TRBD1 | TGTGCCAGCAGTTTAGGAGGACAGGGATCCGACGAGCAGTACTTC | CASSLGGQGSDEQYF
TRBJ2-7 | TRBV15 | NA | NA | TGTGCCACCAGCAGAGGCGGACAGTTAGCCTACGAGCAGTACTTC | CATSRGGQLAYEQYF
TRBJ1-1 | TRBV7-2 | NA | TRBD1 | TGTGCCAGCAGACTGACAGGGGGAACTGAAGCTTTCTTT | CASRLTGGTEAFF
TRBJ2-7 | TRBV30 | NA | NA | TGTGCCTGGAGTGTAGGACACCCCTACGAGCAGTACTTC | CAWSVGHPYEQYF
TRBJ2-1 | TRBV4-1 | NA | TRBD2 | TGCGCCAGCAGCCAACCTGAGATAGCGGGAGACCCCTACAATGAGCAGTTCTTC | CASSQPEIAGDPYNEQFF
TRBJ2-4 | TRBV10-3 | NA | TRBD1 | TGTGCCATCAGTGAGGCCCTAGGACAGGGGGCGTACTTC | CAISEALGQGAYF
TRBJ2-1 | TRBV7-2 | few | NA | TGTGCCAGCAGCTTAGATAGAGGGTTTCGCTATGAGCAGTTCTTC | CASSLDRGFRYEQFF
TRBJ2-1 | TRBV10-3 | few | TRBD2 | TGTGCCATCAGTTTTAGAGCGGGAGACAATGAGCAGTTCTTC | CAISFRAGDNEQFF
TRBJ1-3 | TRBV28 | NA | NA | TGTGCCAGCACATCCGGGGGGCCCGGAAACACCATATATTTT | CASTSGGPGNTIYF
TRBJ1-1 | TRBV18 | once | NA | TGTGCCAGCTCATGGGGGCAGAGGGAGGCTTTCTTT | CASSWGQREAFF
TRBJ2-1 | TRBV7-9 | NA | TRBD2 | TGTGCCAGCAGCTTAGTGCTGCGGGAGCGCTACAATGAGCAGTTCTTC | CASSLVLRERYNEQFF
TRBJ1-1 | TRBV19 | NA | TRBD1 | TGTGCCAGTAGGCACCCCCCAGGACAGGGGAAAGGACCCTTGAACACTGAAGCTTTCTTT | CASRHPPGQGKGPLNTEAFF
TRBJ2-7 | TRBV4-2 | NA | TRBD2 | TGTGCCAGCAGCCAAGGACTAGCGGGAGGTTATCGGGACGAGCAGTACTTC | CASSQGLAGGYRDEQYF
TRBJ2-2 | TRBV7-9 | NA | NA | TGTGCCAGCAGATTAAACGGGAACACCGGGGAGCTGTTTTTT | CASRLNGNTGELFF
TRBJ2-5 | TRBV4-1 | NA | NA | TGCGCCAGCAGCCACAAAGGCCTCTCTCAGGGGAAGGTAGGAGAGACCCAGTACTTC | CASSHKGLSQGKVGETQYF
TRBJ1-1 | TRBV4-1 | NA | NA | TGCGCCAGCAGCCAAAGGACACCTTTGAACACTGAAGCTTTCTTT | CASSQRTPLNTEAFF
TRBJ2-7 | TRBV5-4 | few | TRBD1 | TGTGCCAGCAGCTTGCCACCGGGACAGGGAATGGTCCCCTACGAGCAGTACTTC | CASSLPPGQGMVPYEQYF
TRBJ1-1 | TRBV7-8 | NA | NA | TGTGCCAGCAGCTCAGGGGCAGTTGAAGCTTTCTTT | CASSSGAVEAFF
TRBJ1-4 | TRBV19 | once | TRBD1 | TGTGCCAGTGGGACAGGAGAAAATGAAAAACTGTTTTTT | CASGTGENEKLFF
TRBJ1-4 | TRBV15 | NA | NA | TGTGCCACCAGCTACCTCAGGGGTGCGAATGAAAAACTGTTTTTT | CATSYLRGANEKLFF
TRBJ1-5 | TRBV7-2 | NA | NA | TGTGCCAGCAGCCAATATGGAGGTCTCAACCAGCCCCAGCATTTT | CASSQYGGLNQPQHF
TRBJ2-5 | TRBV5-5 | NA | NA | TGTGCCAGCAGGCGTACGGGGGAGACCCAGTACTTC | CASRRTGETQYF
TRBJ2-7 | TRBV30 | few | NA | TGTGCCTGGAGTCCCAGTCGCTACGAGCAGTACTTC | CAWSPSRYEQYF
TRBJ2-3 | TRBV27 | NA | TRBD2 | TGTGCCAGCAGTCCACGAGCTAGCGGGAGATTGACAGATACGCAGTATTTT | CASSPRASGRLTDTQYF
TRBJ2-7 | TRBV2 | NA | TRBD2 | TGTGCCAGCAGTGAACAAACGGGAGGGTCGTACGAGCAGTACTTC | CASSEQTGGSYEQYF
TRBJ2-7 | TRBV4-1 | NA | TRBD2 | TGCGCCAGCAGCGGATTAGGACTAGCGGGAGACGAGCAGTACTTC | CASSGLGLAGDEQYF
TRBJ1-1 | TRBV27 | few | NA | TGTGCCAGCAGTGCTCGGGCGGGGAACACTGAAGCTTTCTTT | CASSARAGNTEAFF